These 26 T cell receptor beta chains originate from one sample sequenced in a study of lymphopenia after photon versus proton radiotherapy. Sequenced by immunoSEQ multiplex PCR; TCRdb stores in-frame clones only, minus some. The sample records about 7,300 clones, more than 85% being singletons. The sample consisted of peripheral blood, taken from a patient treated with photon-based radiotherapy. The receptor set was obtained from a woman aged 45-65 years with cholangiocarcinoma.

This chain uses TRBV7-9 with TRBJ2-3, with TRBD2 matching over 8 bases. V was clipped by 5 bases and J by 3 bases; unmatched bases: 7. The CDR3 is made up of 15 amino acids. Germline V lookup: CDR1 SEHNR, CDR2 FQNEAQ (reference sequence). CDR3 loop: CASSPGGVGTDTQYF. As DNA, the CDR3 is TGTGCCAGCAGCCCCGGGGGGGTGGGGACAGATACGCAGTATTTT.

CDR3 sequence (DNA): TGTGCCAGTAACCCGGGACTAGCGGTTTACAATGAGCAGTTCTTC. This sequence encodes CASNPGLAVYNEQFF. This chain joins TRBV19 and TRBJ2-1, with TRBD2 identical over 11 bases. CDR3 length equals 15 residues. The germline CDR1 and CDR2 sequences are LNHDA and SQIVND (reference sequence). V lost 7 bases and J lost 4; bases outside the gene matches: 6.

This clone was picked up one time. CDR3 in amino acids: CASSLATGTGSGNTIYF. The CDR3 region has the DNA TGCGCCAGCAGCTTGGCCACAGGGACGGGCTCTGGAAACACCATATATTTT. This chain joins TRBV5-1 and TRBJ1-3; perhaps TRBD1 as D (6 bases). The CDR3 totals 17 residues. Trimming removed 0 bases from V and 0 bases from J, with 13 bases in between. Germline CDR1 SGHRS, CDR2 YFSETQ.

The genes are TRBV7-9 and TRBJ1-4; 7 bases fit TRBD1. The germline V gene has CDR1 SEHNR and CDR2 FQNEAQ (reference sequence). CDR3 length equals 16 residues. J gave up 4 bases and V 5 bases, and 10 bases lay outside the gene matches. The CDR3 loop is CASSVGTAGRNEKLFF. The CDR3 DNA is TGTGCCAGCAGCGTCGGGACAGCAGGTCGTAATGAAAAACTGTTTTTT.

CDR3: CATSRDPAATIYF. The CDR3, as DNA: TGTGCCACCAGCAGAGATCCTGCAGCCACCATATATTTT. The gene calls are TRBV15 and TRBJ1-3; D is unclear. Germline loops: CDR1 LNHNV, CDR2 YYDKDF (reference sequence). The ends were cut back, 0 bases at V and 9 bases at J, with 9 bases in the middle. CDR3 length: 13 residues.

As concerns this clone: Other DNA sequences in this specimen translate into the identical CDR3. This chain's CDR3 is CASSPRGQHLGKLFF. CDR3 nucleotide sequence: TGTGCCAGTAGCCCGAGGGGCCAACATCTGGGAAAACTGTTTTTT. The chain carries TRBV7-2 and TRBJ1-4; D perhaps matches TRBD1 (5 bases). CDR3 length: 15 amino acids. The V and J ends lost 9 bases and 10 bases respectively, with 24 bases between them. Germline-derived CDR1 and CDR2 are SGHTA and FQGNSA.

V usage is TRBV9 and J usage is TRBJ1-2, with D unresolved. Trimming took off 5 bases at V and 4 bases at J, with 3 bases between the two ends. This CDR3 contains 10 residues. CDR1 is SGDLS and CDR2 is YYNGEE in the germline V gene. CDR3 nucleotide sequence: TGTGCCAGCAGGGGCTATGGCTACACCTTC. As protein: CASRGYGYTF.

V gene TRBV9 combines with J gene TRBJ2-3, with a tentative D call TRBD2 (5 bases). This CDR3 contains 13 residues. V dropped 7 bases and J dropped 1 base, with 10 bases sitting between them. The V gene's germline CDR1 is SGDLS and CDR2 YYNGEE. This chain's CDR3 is CASAEGGTDTQYF. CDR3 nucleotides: TGTGCCAGCGCCGAGGGCGGCACAGATACGCAGTATTTT.

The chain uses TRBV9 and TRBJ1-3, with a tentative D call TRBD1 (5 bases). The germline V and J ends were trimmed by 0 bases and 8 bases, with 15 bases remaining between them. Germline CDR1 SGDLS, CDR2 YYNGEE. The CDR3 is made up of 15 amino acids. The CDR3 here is CASSVEGRGVDTIYF. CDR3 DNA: TGTGCCAGCAGCGTAGAAGGGAGGGGAGTTGACACCATATATTTT.

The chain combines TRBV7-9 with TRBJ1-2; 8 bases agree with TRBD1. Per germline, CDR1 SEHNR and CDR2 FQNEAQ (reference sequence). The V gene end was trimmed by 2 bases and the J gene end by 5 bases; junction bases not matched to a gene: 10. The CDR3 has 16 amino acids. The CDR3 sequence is CASSLRQGNPRYGYTF. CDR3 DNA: TGTGCCAGCAGCTTAAGACAGGGGAATCCTCGGTATGGCTACACCTTC.

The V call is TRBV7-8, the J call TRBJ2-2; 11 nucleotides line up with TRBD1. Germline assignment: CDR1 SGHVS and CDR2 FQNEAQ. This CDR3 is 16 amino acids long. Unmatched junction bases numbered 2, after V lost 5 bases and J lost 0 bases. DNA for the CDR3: TGTGCCAGCAGCAAGGGACAGGGGGCGAACACCGGGGAGCTGTTTTTT. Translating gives CASSKGQGANTGELFF.

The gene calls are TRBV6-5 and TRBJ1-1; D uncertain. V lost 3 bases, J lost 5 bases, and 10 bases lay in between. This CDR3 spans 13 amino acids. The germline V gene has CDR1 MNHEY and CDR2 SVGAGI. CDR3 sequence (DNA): TGTGCCAGCAGTTATCGCTGGGGAACTGAAGCTTTCTTT. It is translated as CASSYRWGTEAFF.

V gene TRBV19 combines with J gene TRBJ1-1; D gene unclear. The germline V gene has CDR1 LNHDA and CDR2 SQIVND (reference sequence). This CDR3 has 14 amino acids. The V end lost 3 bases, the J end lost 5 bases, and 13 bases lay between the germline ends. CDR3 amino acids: CASSIQSGRTEAFF. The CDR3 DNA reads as TGTGCCAGTAGTATCCAATCCGGGAGGACTGAAGCTTTCTTT.

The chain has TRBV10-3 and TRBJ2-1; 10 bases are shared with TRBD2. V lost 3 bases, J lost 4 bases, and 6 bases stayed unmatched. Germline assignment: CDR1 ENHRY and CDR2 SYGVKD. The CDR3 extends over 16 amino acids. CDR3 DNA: TGTGCCATCAGTGACCCTCTAGCGGGGGCTTACAATGAGCAGTTCTTC. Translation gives CAISDPLAGAYNEQFF.

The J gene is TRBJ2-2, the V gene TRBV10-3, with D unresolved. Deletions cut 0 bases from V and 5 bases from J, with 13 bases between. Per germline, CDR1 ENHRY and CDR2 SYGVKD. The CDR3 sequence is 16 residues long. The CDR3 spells CAISESRSSRTGELFF. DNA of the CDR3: TGTGCCATCAGTGAGTCGCGAAGTAGCAGGACCGGGGAGCTGTTTTTT.

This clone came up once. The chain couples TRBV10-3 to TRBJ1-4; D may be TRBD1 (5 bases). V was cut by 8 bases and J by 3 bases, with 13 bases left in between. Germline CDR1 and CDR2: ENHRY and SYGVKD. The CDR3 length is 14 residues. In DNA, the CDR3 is TGTGCCATCGGAGGGGCGTCGCCTAATGAAAAACTGTTTTTT. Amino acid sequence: CAIGGASPNEKLFF.

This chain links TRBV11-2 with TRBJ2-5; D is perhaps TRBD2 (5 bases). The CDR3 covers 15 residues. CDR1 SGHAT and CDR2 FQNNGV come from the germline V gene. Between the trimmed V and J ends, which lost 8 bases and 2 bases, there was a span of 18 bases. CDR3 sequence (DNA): TGTGCCAGCCTTCGCCCCGGACGGAGGCAAGAGACCCAGTACTTC. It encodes CASLRPGRRQETQYF.

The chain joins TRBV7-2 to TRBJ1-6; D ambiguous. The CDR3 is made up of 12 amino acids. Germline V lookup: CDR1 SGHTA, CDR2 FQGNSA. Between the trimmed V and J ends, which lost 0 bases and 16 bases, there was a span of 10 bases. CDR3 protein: CASSLAGQWLHF. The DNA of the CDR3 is TGTGCCAGCAGCTTAGCTGGTCAGTGGCTCCACTTT.

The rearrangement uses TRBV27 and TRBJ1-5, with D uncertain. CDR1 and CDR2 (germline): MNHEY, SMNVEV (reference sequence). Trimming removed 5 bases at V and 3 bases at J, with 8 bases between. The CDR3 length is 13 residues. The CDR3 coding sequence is TGTGCCAGCAGTCCAAAATTCAATCAGCCCCAGCATTTT. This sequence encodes CASSPKFNQPQHF.

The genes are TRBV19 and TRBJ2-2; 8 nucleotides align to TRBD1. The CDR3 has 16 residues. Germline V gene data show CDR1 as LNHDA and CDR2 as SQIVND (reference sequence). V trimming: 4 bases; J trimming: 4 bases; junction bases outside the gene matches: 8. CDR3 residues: CASSTDRGYRTGELFF. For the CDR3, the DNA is TGTGCCAGTAGTACTGACAGGGGATATCGCACCGGGGAGCTGTTTTTT.

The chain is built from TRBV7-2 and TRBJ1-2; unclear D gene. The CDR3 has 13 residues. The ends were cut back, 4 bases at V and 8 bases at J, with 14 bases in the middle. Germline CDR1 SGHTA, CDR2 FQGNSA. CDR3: CASSSSTEGGYTF. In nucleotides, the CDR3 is TGTGCCAGCAGCTCGTCGACGGAAGGAGGCTACACCTTC.

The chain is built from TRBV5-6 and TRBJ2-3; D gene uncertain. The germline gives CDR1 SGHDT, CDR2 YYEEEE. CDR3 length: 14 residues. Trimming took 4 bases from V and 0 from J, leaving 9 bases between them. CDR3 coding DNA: TGTGCCAGCAGCCTGTGGCCGAGCACAGATACGCAGTATTTT. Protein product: CASSLWPSTDTQYF. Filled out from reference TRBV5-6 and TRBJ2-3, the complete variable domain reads DAGVTQSPTHLIKTRGQQVTLRCSPKSGHDTVSWYQQALGQGPQFIFQYYEEEERQRGNFPDRFSGHQFPNYSSELNVNALLLGDSALYLCASSLWPSTDTQYFGPGTRLTVL.

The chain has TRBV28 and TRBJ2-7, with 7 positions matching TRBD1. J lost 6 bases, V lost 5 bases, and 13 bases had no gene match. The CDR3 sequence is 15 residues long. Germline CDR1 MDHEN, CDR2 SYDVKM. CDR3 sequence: CASSPSLTGYSEQYF. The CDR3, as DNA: TGTGCCAGCAGTCCCAGTTTGACAGGGTATTCCGAGCAGTACTTC.

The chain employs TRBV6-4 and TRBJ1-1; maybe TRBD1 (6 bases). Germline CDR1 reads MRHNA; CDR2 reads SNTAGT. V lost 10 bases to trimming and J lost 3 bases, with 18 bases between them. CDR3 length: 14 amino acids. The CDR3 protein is CATPPHGGYTEAFF. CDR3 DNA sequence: TGTGCCACCCCTCCCCACGGGGGCTACACTGAAGCTTTCTTT.

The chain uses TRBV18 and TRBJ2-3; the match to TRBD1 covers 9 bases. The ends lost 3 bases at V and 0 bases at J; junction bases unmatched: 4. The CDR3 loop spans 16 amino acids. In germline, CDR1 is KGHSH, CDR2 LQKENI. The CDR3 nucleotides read TGTGCCAGCTCACCTACAGGGGGCCTAAGCACAGATACGCAGTATTTT. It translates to CASSPTGGLSTDTQYF. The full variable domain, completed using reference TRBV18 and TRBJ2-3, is NAGVMQNPRHLVRRRGQEARLRCSPMKGHSHVYWYRQLPEEGLKFMVYLQKENIIDESGMPKERFSAEFPKEGPSILRIQQVVRGDSAAYFCASSPTGGLSTDTQYFGPGTRLTVL.

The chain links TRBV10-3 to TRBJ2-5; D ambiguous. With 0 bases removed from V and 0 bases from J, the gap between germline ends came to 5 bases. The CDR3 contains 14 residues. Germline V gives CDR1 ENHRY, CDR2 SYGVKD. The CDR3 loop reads CAISESSYQETQYF. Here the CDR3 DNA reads TGTGCCATCAGTGAGTCCTCGTACCAAGAGACCCAGTACTTC.